The rows below give T cell receptor beta chains drawn from one sample of a study of T cells in Graves' hyperthyroidism and ophthalmopathy. TCRdb re-derived calls from the multiplex PCR reads in MiXCR, one entry per CDR3 protein. The table records some 500,000 distinct CDR3 sequences, about 16% of them present only once. The sequenced material came from blood. Receptors were obtained from a woman under 40 with Graves' ophthalmopathy. CDR3s include the opening cysteine and the closing phenylalanine or tryptophan. A D gene is named only where the DNA matches it firmly. Clone size is given for some rows only: seen once, a few or many times, or a class if the clone is expanded.

size	D	V	length	J	CDR3	DNA
NA	NA	TRBV20-1	14	TRBJ1-3	CSASEGTGGNTIYF	TGCAGTGCTAGCGAGGGGACGGGCGGAAACACCATATATTTT
few	NA	TRBV7-9	18	TRBJ2-1	CASSPPWGQPSSYNEQFF	TGTGCCAGCAGCCCCCCATGGGGGCAGCCCAGCTCCTACAATGAGCAGTTCTTC
many	TRBD1	TRBV5-1	15	TRBJ2-7	CASSLPRTGVNEQYF	TGCGCCAGCAGCTTGCCCCGGACAGGTGTGAACGAGCAGTACTTC
many	NA	TRBV6-2/TRBV6-3	14	TRBJ1-1	CASSASGTPKEAFF	TGTGCCAGCAGTGCCTCCGGGACACCCAAGGAAGCTTTCTTT
NA	NA	TRBV19	13	TRBJ1-1	CASNNPGYTEAFF	TGTGCCAGTAACAACCCAGGATACACTGAAGCTTTCTTT
many	NA	TRBV28	14	TRBJ1-1	CASSYSEVNTEAFF	TGTGCCAGCAGTTACTCGGAGGTGAACACTGAAGCTTTCTTT
NA	NA	TRBV6-2/TRBV6-3	14	TRBJ1-3	CASAPTYSGNTIYF	TGTGCCAGCGCCCCGACCTACTCTGGAAACACCATATATTTT
NA	TRBD1	TRBV4-1	17	TRBJ2-4	CASSIEGASRAKNIQYF	TGCGCCAGCAGTATCGAGGGGGCGAGTCGGGCCAAAAACATTCAGTACTTC
NA	TRBD1	TRBV7-9	13	TRBJ2-7	CASSPATGSEQYF	TGTGCCAGCAGCCCAGCGACAGGGTCCGAGCAGTACTTC
many	NA	TRBV4-3	14	TRBJ1-1	CASSQDPLGAEAFF	TGCGCCAGCAGCCAAGATCCGTTGGGGGCTGAAGCTTTCTTT
many	TRBD1	TRBV11-3	14	TRBJ2-1	CASSTGTGYNEQFF	TGTGCCAGCAGCACCGGGACAGGGTACAATGAGCAGTTCTTC
many	NA	TRBV27	13	TRBJ2-2	CASSYPNTGELFF	TGTGCCAGCAGCTATCCGAACACCGGGGAGCTGTTTTTT
NA	TRBD1	TRBV20-1	13	TRBJ1-2	CSASGQGDYGYTF	TGCAGTGCCTCCGGACAGGGGGACTATGGCTACACCTTC
few	TRBD2	TRBV7-2	17	TRBJ2-7	CASSPRLAGGIPYEQYF	TGTGCCAGCAGTCCCAGACTAGCGGGAGGCATCCCCTACGAGCAGTACTTC
NA	TRBD1	TRBV19	13	TRBJ1-1	CASQGQGNTEAFF	TGTGCCAGTCAGGGACAGGGAAACACTGAAGCTTTCTTT
few	TRBD2	TRBV24-1	14	TRBJ2-1	CATSDPGLDNEQFF	TGTGCCACCAGTGACCCTGGACTAGACAATGAGCAGTTCTTC
many	NA	TRBV7-2	13	TRBJ2-7	CASSPFAFYEQYF	TGTGCCAGCAGCCCCTTTGCTTTTTACGAGCAGTACTTC
many	NA	TRBV7-2	16	TRBJ2-5	CASSLDRAGSGETQYF	TGTGCCAGCAGCTTAGACAGGGCCGGATCTGGGGAGACCCAGTACTTC
many	NA	TRBV2	16	TRBJ2-1	CASSETRGALYNEQFF	TGTGCCAGCAGCGAGACTCGGGGGGCTCTTTACAATGAGCAGTTCTTC
NA	NA	TRBV10-3	13	TRBJ2-4	CAISEAGENIQYF	TGTGCCATCAGTGAAGCAGGGGAAAACATTCAGTACTTC
NA	TRBD1	TRBV12-3/TRBV12-4	11	TRBJ1-2	CATGQLLGYTF	TGTGCCACGGGACAGTTACTTGGCTACACCTTC
many	NA	TRBV5-1	12	TRBJ2-5	CASSRYQETQYF	TGCGCCAGCAGCCGTTACCAAGAGACCCAGTACTTC
many	TRBD1	TRBV20-1	14	TRBJ2-7	CSALRTGGKGEQYF	TGCAGTGCCCTGCGGACAGGGGGAAAAGGGGAGCAGTACTTC
many	TRBD2	TRBV25-1	15	TRBJ2-7	CASSEMELAGDEQYF	TGTGCCAGCAGTGAAATGGAACTAGCGGGAGACGAGCAGTACTTC
few	TRBD1	TRBV12-5	15	TRBJ2-1	CASGSGGAFFGEQFF	TGTGCTAGTGGTTCAGGGGGCGCATTTTTCGGTGAGCAGTTCTTC
NA	TRBD1	TRBV6-5	16	TRBJ1-6	CASSYVGTGKNSPLHF	TGTGCCAGCAGTTACGTCGGGACAGGAAAAAATTCACCCCTCCACTTT
NA	NA	TRBV7-9	13	TRBJ2-5	CATTGNGGETQYF	TGTGCCACCACCGGAAACGGGGGCGAGACCCAGTACTTC
few	NA	TRBV14	18	TRBJ2-7	CASSQDISEAAGSYEQYF	TGTGCCAGCAGCCAAGATATATCGGAGGCGGCTGGCTCCTACGAGCAGTACTTC
many	TRBD2	TRBV3-1	15	TRBJ2-1	CASSHTSDKGNEQFF	TGTGCCAGCAGCCATACTAGCGACAAGGGGAATGAGCAGTTCTTC
few	NA	TRBV20-1	14	TRBJ1-2	CSAPPPGLNYGYTF	TGCAGTGCTCCTCCTCCAGGCCTTAACTATGGCTACACCTTC
many	TRBD1	TRBV20-1	15	TRBJ1-5	CSAREQGDSNQPQHF	TGCAGTGCTAGAGAGCAGGGGGATAGCAATCAGCCCCAGCATTTT
many	NA	TRBV28	13	TRBJ1-1	CASSLPGRTEAFF	TGTGCCAGCAGTTTACCGGGGAGGACTGAAGCTTTCTTT
few	TRBD1	TRBV28	12	TRBJ1-2	CASSRDSGGYTF	TGTGCCAGCAGCCGGGACAGCGGGGGCTACACCTTC
few	TRBD2	TRBV29-1	16	TRBJ2-1	CSVASHSGSSYNEQFF	TGCAGCGTGGCCTCTCACAGCGGGAGCTCCTACAATGAGCAGTTCTTC
few	NA	TRBV10-3	14	TRBJ2-7	CAIRTSGASYEQYF	TGTGCCATCAGGACCTCAGGGGCGAGCTACGAGCAGTACTTC
NA	NA	TRBV7-2	16	TRBJ1-3	CASSHDRSIPGNTIYF	TGTGCCAGCAGCCACGATCGGTCCATTCCTGGAAACACCATATATTTT
NA	NA	TRBV19	16	TRBJ2-6	CASSIGDVSGANVLTF	TGTGCCAGTAGTATCGGGGACGTCTCTGGGGCCAACGTCCTGACTTTC
NA	NA	TRBV4-3	14	TRBJ2-7	CASSQAPDTYEQYF	TGCGCCAGCAGCCAAGCTCCCGACACCTACGAGCAGTACTTC
many	NA	TRBV28	11	TRBJ2-5	CASRWRETQYF	TGTGCCAGCAGGTGGAGGGAGACCCAGTACTTC
few	TRBD1	TRBV4-2	15	TRBJ1-4	CASSQEGTANEKLFF	TGTGCCAGCAGCCAAGAGGGGACAGCTAATGAAAAACTGTTTTTT
many	NA	TRBV27	15	TRBJ2-7	CASSVTGSGFYEQYF	TGTGCCAGCAGCGTCACAGGCTCCGGGTTCTACGAGCAGTACTTC
NA	TRBD2	TRBV4-1	17	TRBJ2-3	CASSLQLAGQGTDTQYF	TGCGCCAGCAGCCTCCAACTAGCGGGCCAAGGTACAGATACGCAGTATTTT
NA	NA	TRBV4-2	11	TRBJ2-1	CASSRENEQFF	TGTGCCAGCAGCCGAGAAAATGAGCAGTTCTTC
NA	NA	TRBV19	18	TRBJ1-5	CASSEDSRKLLSNQPQHF	TGTGCCAGTAGTGAGGACAGTCGGAAGTTACTAAGCAATCAGCCCCAGCATTTT
many	NA	TRBV7-2	14	TRBJ2-3	CASSLDTSTDTQYF	TGTGCCAGCAGCTTAGATACGAGCACAGATACGCAGTATTTT
many	TRBD2	TRBV27	14	TRBJ2-5	CASSLSSGSETQYF	TGTGCCAGCAGTTTAAGTAGCGGGAGTGAGACCCAGTACTTC
few	TRBD1	TRBV6-1	13	TRBJ1-1	CASSTYRGPEAFF	TGTGCCAGCAGTACCTACAGGGGACCTGAAGCTTTCTTT
many	NA	TRBV7-2	16	TRBJ2-1	CASSLEASSFGYEQFF	TGTGCCAGCAGCTTAGAAGCTTCGTCCTTCGGCTATGAGCAGTTCTTC
once	NA	TRBV14	15	TRBJ2-4	CASSQLVGPLGIQYF	TGTGCCAGCAGCCAGCTTGTAGGGCCCCTGGGCATTCAGTACTTC
many	NA	TRBV27	13	TRBJ1-1	CASSLMGYTEAFF	TGTGCCAGCAGTTTAATGGGGTACACTGAAGCTTTCTTT
few	NA	TRBV4-3	14	TRBJ2-7	CASSQGVYVYEQYF	TGCGCCAGCAGCCAAGGGGTCTACGTCTACGAGCAGTACTTC
NA	TRBD1	TRBV20-1	14	TRBJ1-1	CSARDTGQGVGAFF	TGCAGTGCTAGAGATACGGGACAGGGAGTCGGAGCTTTCTTT
many	NA	TRBV12-3/TRBV12-4	13	TRBJ2-1	CASSFSGFDEQFF	TGTGCCAGCAGTTTTTCGGGGTTCGATGAGCAGTTCTTC
NA	NA	TRBV20-1	12	TRBJ2-7	CSASGDGYEQYF	TGCAGTGCTAGCGGTGACGGCTACGAGCAGTACTTC